This T cell receptor beta chain was retrieved from a study of blood T cell repertoires in COVID-19. Produced via immunoSEQ multiplex PCR; TCRdb's table is partial and in-frame only. The table shows roughly 380,000 clones, with roughly 90% occurring only once. Unmatched junction bases numbered 8, after V lost 0 bases and J lost 5 bases. CDR1 MNHEY and CDR2 SMNVEV come from the germline V gene (reference sequence). This CDR3 comprises 16 residues. The gene calls are TRBV27 and TRBJ2-5, with 8 bases matching TRBD2. The material sequenced was peripheral blood. This sequence originates from a woman between 40 and 50 years old with COVID-19, enrolled during active disease. For the CDR3, the DNA is TGTGCCAGCAGTTTATCCGGGAGGGCCTTGTGGGAGACCCAGTACTTC. It is translated as CASSLSGRALWETQYF.